The present entry profiles one T cell receptor (beta chain) with its context. Its antigen is unidentified. These data come from a study of cytomegalovirus exposure and HLA in healthy donors. Across the whole study: Ancestry clustering placed 70% to 90% of over 300 genotyped donors in the Caucasian-associated cluster.

Despite likely unrecorded immune exposures, the donors were nominally healthy at the time of sampling. Primers included in the PCR were 60 Vbeta and 13 Jbeta primers. Method: immunoSEQ multiplex PCR; TCRdb's copy keeps in-frame clones and lacks some. The sample contains around 210,000 clones, roughly three quarters of which appear only once. Looked up from germline, CDR1 is SQVTM and CDR2 is ANQGSEA. V was clipped by 7 bases and J by 2 bases, with 17 bases between them. The CDR3 loop spans 15 amino acids. Findings and caveats of the study: Researchers reportedly found TCR beta sequences accurately predicted most subjects' HLA-A and HLA-B alleles.

Sequenced: PBMCs. The genes are TRBV29-1 and TRBJ2-2; possible D gene TRBD1, 6 bases. The TCR sequence derives from a man aged 50-59 years in good health and CMV-seronegative. DNA for the CDR3: TGCAGCGCCGGGGCAGGGGCGGTCAACACCGGGGAGCTGTTTTTT. Its protein is CSAGAGAVNTGELFF.